The rows below give T cell receptor beta chains drawn from one sample of a study of blood T cell repertoires in COVID-19. The protocol was immunoSEQ multiplex PCR, while the TCRdb copy is restricted to in-frame clones and leaves out a portion. The table includes tens of thousands of clones, roughly 70% detected once. The sequencing sample was made of peripheral blood. The source of these receptors is a woman in her seventies with acute or convalescent COVID-19. CDR3s include the opening cysteine and the closing phenylalanine or tryptophan. D genes are given only for firm matches. Size is omitted from some rows. Given values are once, few, many or a class for expanded clones.

V gene	clone size	D gene	J gene	CDR3 DNA	CDR3 protein
TRBV18	.	.	TRBJ1-5	TGTGCCAGCTCACCACAGGGAGCATATAGCAATCAGCCCCAGCATTTT	CASSPQGAYSNQPQHF
TRBV7-9	once	.	TRBJ2-1	TGTGCCAGCAGCTTAGCGGCTGAGACTTTTTACAATGAGCAGTTCTTC	CASSLAAETFYNEQFF
TRBV2	.	.	TRBJ2-5	TGTGCCAGCAGTGATTCGGAGCTGGAGACCCAGTACTTC	CASSDSELETQYF
TRBV2	few	TRBD2	TRBJ2-4	TGTGCCAGCAGTTACGACGGGGGGAAAAACATTCAGTACTTC	CASSYDGGKNIQYF
TRBV11-3	few	.	TRBJ2-1	TGTGCCAGCAGCTCTAGAGTAACGGGGTCCTACAATGAGCAGTTCTTC	CASSSRVTGSYNEQFF
TRBV7-3	.	.	TRBJ1-1	TGTGCCAGCAGGGGACACTACGACACTGAAGCTTTCTTT	CASRGHYDTEAFF
TRBV10-2	.	.	TRBJ1-2	TGCGCCAGCAGTGAAGAGGGAAACTATGGCTACACCTTC	CASSEEGNYGYTF
TRBV29-1	.	TRBD2	TRBJ2-2	TGCAGCGTTCAGGGACTAGCAGACGGGGAGCTGTTTTTT	CSVQGLADGELFF
TRBV28	.	TRBD1	TRBJ1-6	TGTGCCAGCGGAACTCCGGGACAGGCACGATTCGATAATTCACCCCTCCACTTT	CASGTPGQARFDNSPLHF
TRBV28	.	.	TRBJ2-5	TGTGCCAGCAGTTCCGGGAGCGGAGAGACCCAGTACTTC	CASSSGSGETQYF
TRBV6-6	once	.	TRBJ1-1	TGTGCCAGCAGTGGTGGCCAAGAAGCTTTCTTT	CASSGGQEAFF
TRBV28	.	.	TRBJ2-3	TGTGCCAGCAGTAAATACCTAGGCACGCAGTATTTT	CASSKYLGTQYF
TRBV9	few	TRBD1	TRBJ2-7	TGTGCCAGCAGCCCCCGAGGGGGCAGTTACGAGCAGTACTTC	CASSPRGGSYEQYF
TRBV13	.	.	TRBJ2-7	TGTGCCAGCAGCTTAGGTCAGGGATACGAGCAGTACTTC	CASSLGQGYEQYF
TRBV14	.	.	TRBJ2-7	TGTGCCAGCAGCCGACGTTCCCCTGCGTCGTGGAGCTCCTACGAGCAGTACTTC	CASSRRSPASWSSYEQYF
TRBV27	few	TRBD1	TRBJ1-2	TGTGCCAGCAGTACCCAGCAGGGGGTTAAGGCCTACACCTTC	CASSTQQGVKAYTF
TRBV7-3	.	.	TRBJ2-1	TGTGCCAGCAGCTCATTAGGACAGAGCTCCTACAATGAGCAGTTCTTC	CASSSLGQSSYNEQFF
TRBV6-5	once	TRBD1	TRBJ1-2	TGTGCCAGCAGCGCCACAGGGGAGAGGGGCTACACCTTC	CASSATGERGYTF
TRBV19	.	TRBD1	TRBJ1-5	TGTGCCAGTAGTATGTCCCCCCCCACAGGGGCGGTCGATCAGCCCCAGCATTTT	CASSMSPPTGAVDQPQHF
TRBV15	.	.	TRBJ2-7	TGTGCCACCAGCAGTTCCTACCGGGGAGGGGGCTACGAGCAGTACTTC	CATSSSYRGGGYEQYF
TRBV19	.	TRBD1	TRBJ2-7	TGTGCCAGTAGTGACTTGCGGACAGGGGGCTTCGACGAGCAGTACTTC	CASSDLRTGGFDEQYF
TRBV10-2	.	TRBD1	TRBJ2-2	TGCGCCAGCAGGTCCCGGACAGGGTGGCGGGAGCTGTTTTTT	CASRSRTGWRELFF
TRBV5-1	few	TRBD2	TRBJ2-1	TGCGCCAGCAGCGAAGGACTAGCGGGAGCCTTTTACAATGAGCAGTTCTTC	CASSEGLAGAFYNEQFF
TRBV7-2	.	TRBD2	TRBJ2-1	TGTGCCAGCAGCTTAGCTAGCGGGAGGAACTACAATGAGCAGTTCTTC	CASSLASGRNYNEQFF
TRBV29-1	few	TRBD2	TRBJ2-1	TGCAGCGCCGGCCGGGGGGGCGAGAGAGGTGAGCAGTTCTTC	CSAGRGGERGEQFF
TRBV27	few	.	TRBJ2-1	TGTGCCAGCAGTTTGACGACTCCGTGGGATGAGCAGTTCTTC	CASSLTTPWDEQFF
TRBV3-1/TRBV3-2	.	TRBD2	TRBJ2-5	TGTGCCAGCAGCCTCTATTGGAAGGGACTAGCCCACCAAGAGACCCAGTACTTC	CASSLYWKGLAHQETQYF
TRBV6-5	.	TRBD1	TRBJ2-4	TGTGCCAGCAGTAGAGGGACAGGTTCCCCAAACATTCAGTACTTC	CASSRGTGSPNIQYF
TRBV28	.	.	TRBJ2-5	TGTGCCAGCAGGTCCGGGTCCTCGGGAGAGACCCAGTACTTC	CASRSGSSGETQYF
TRBV5-6	.	TRBD2	TRBJ2-3	TGTGCCAGCAACTTAGGTCGGGAGGGTAGTCGAACAGATACGCAGTATTTT	CASNLGREGSRTDTQYF
TRBV6-2/TRBV6-3	once	TRBD1	TRBJ2-5	TGTGCCAGCAGCCGGTCCGGGACAGGGGGCGGAGAGACCCAGTACTTC	CASSRSGTGGGETQYF
TRBV29-1	many	.	TRBJ1-2	TGCAGCGTCGACGCTACCGATACAGGGACCTATGGCTACACCTTC	CSVDATDTGTYGYTF
TRBV19	.	.	TRBJ1-6	TGTGCCACCGGGTCGGGGGAAAATTCACCCCTCCACTTT	CATGSGENSPLHF
TRBV19	.	TRBD1	TRBJ1-1	TGTGCCAGTAGTCCCCGACAGGGGACCTGGACTGAAGCTTTCTTT	CASSPRQGTWTEAFF
TRBV7-2	.	.	TRBJ2-3	TGTGCCAGCAGCTTAGTAGATAGTTGGAGCACAGATACGCAGTATTTT	CASSLVDSWSTDTQYF
TRBV12-3/TRBV12-4	.	.	TRBJ1-1	TGTGCCAGCTATAGGACAGTGAACACTGAAGCTTTCTTT	CASYRTVNTEAFF
TRBV6-6	.	.	TRBJ1-2	TGTGCCAGCAGCTCCGGGAGAACAACGGACTATGGCTACACCTTC	CASSSGRTTDYGYTF
TRBV5-6	.	.	TRBJ1-3	TGTGCCAGCAGCCGCGGCCGGGGGAACACCATATATTTT	CASSRGRGNTIYF
TRBV4-1	few	TRBD1	TRBJ1-2	TGCGCCAGCAGCCAAGTTACAGGGGACTATGGCTACACCTTC	CASSQVTGDYGYTF